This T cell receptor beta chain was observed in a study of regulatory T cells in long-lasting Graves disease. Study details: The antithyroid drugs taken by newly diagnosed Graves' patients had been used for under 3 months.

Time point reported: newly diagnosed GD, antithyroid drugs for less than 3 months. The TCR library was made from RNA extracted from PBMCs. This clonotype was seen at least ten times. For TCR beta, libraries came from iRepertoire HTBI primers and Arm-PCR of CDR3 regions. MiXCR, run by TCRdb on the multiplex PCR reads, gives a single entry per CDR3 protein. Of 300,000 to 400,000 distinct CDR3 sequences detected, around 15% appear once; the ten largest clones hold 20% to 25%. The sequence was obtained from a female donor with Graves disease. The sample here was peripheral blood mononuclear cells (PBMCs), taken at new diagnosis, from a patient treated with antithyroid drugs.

CDR3 sequence: CASSYSGDNEQFF. DNA for the CDR3: TGTGCCAGCAGTTACTCGGGAGACAATGAGCAGTTCTTC. This chain links TRBV6-5 with TRBJ2-1; a possible D gene is TRBD2 (5 bases). This CDR3 region has 13 residues. Germline V gene data show CDR1 as MNHEY and CDR2 as SVGAGI. Trimming shortened V by 0 bases and J by 5 bases, and 5 bases separated the two germline ends.